The clone carrying this T cell receptor beta chain was seen only a few times. Antigen specificity is unknown. CDR1 SGHNT and CDR2 YENEEA come from the germline V gene. CDR3 length: 14 amino acids. The germline V and J ends were trimmed by 5 bases and 0 bases, with 10 bases remaining between them. This entry comes from a study of T cells in localized non-small cell lung cancer. Study-level results: Adjacent uninvolved lung had the highest clonality, suggesting focused antigen responses.

The data were produced by immunoSEQ multiplex PCR, yet TCRdb's version contains in-frame clones alone and is incomplete. This sample carries more than 750 clones, about 20% of them seen once, and the ten largest clones take roughly 13%. The receptor comes from a man between 40 and 75 years old with stage I squamous cell lung carcinoma. The chain carries TRBV11-3 and TRBJ2-5, with D possibly being TRBD1 (6 bases). The sequences come from lung tumor tissue, collected before any cancer treatment. The CDR3 nucleotides read TGTGCCAGCAGCCTACGGGACAACCAAGAGACCCAGTACTTC. Amino acid sequence: CASSLRDNQETQYF.